This paragraph reports one T cell receptor (beta chain). The clone's antigen remains unknown. No base quality values were provided; no much bigger clone lies one nucleotide off. Trimming takes 2 bases from V and 2 bases from J, and the germline ends sit 16 bases apart. The cysteine opens and the phenylalanine closes a CDR3 of 16 amino acids. This entry keeps only the CDR3 DNA: 48 bases, framed from base 1. CDR1 and CDR2 were assigned from the germline V gene as MNHEY and SVGAGI. The library was obtained by the immunoSEQ multiplex PCR assay. A mixture of 60 forward primers for TCR Vbeta segments and 13 reverse primers for TCR Jbeta segments was used in the multiplex PCR. Amplification of the CDR3 region of rearranged TCR beta genes was performed with a multiplex PCR assay on genomic DNA. The Illumina HiSeq System was used to sequence the amplified TCR beta libraries as 87-base-pair reads. The source study handled its data this way. In a later analysis, some 80 million unique TCR beta chains were counted across the approximately 640 repertoires, and roughly 10 million of these chains were shared by at least two donors. A nearest-neighbor algorithm error-corrected the raw reads and collapsed the reads into unique sequences, merging closely related sequences to remove PCR and sequencing errors. Alignment of CDR3 sequences to IMGT reference sequences was used to assign V, D and J gene segments. For a sequence to be retained, a match of at least six nucleotides to both a V gene segment and a J gene segment was required. A rearrangement counted as productive if the CDR3 had no stop codons and remained in frame with V and J, and every other rearrangement counted as non-productive. CDR3 was defined according to IMGT convention as the region running from the second conserved V-encoded cysteine to the conserved J-encoded phenylalanine. In an earlier analysis of 550 to 650 of the donors, sequences lacking an unambiguous match to a single V gene segment were excluded. An earlier analysis of some 610 of the donors called V segments functional above 56.7% productive rearrangements and segregating when the between-donor standard deviation exceeded 5%. To diagnose cytomegalovirus status from the catalog of TCR beta chain sequences, a statistical classification framework was built. V and J gene assignment, in a later analysis, came from comparing TCR nucleotide sequences with IMGT/GENE-DB human TR gene sequences. In a later analysis, CDR3 sequences and most-parsimonious VDJ recombination scenarios were assigned using the TCRdist pipeline. A later analysis defined each TCR beta chain by its CDR3 amino acid sequence plus V-gene family, and excluded reads lacking a unique V-gene family. As a way to deal with suspected cross-contamination and a sequencing artifact, a later analysis dropped roughly 600 nucleotide sequences that were highly shared and had low generation probability. A later analysis calculated a clonal expansion index for each public chain from normalized within-repertoire ranks of inferred template counts. Generation probabilities in a later analysis came from a VDJ recombination model fitted to out-of-frame rearrangements, and those results were checked against IGoR. In a later analysis, hypergeometric tests were used to score TCR-TCR, TCR-HLA and TCR-CMV co-occurrence, with a repertoire-size bias correction applied to TCR pairs. To estimate false discovery rates, a later analysis permuted the HLA or CMV assignments 20 times. In a later analysis, co-occurring TCRs were grouped using DBSCAN, with TCRdist sequence similarity added in when clustering inside HLA-allele-positive subsets. For co-occurrence clustering, repertoires with fewer than 30,000 or more than 120,000 public chains were excluded, along with roughly 5 repertoires with anomalous nucleotide sharing. This immuneACCESS table, as held by TCRdb, lists in-frame sequences with V and J called but not all clones. Of the missing ones, under half trace to an unresolved V gene in checked studies; the others have no known cause. The V and J calls and clone size were taken over from that table, and D and trimming were inferred from the DNA. Counted in this sample were more than 150,000 clones; less than 90% of them appeared once. The ten top clones hold about 1.3% of the sample.

The data were taken from a study of cytomegalovirus exposure and HLA in healthy donors (dated by TCRdb to 2015 to 2018). Looking at the study overall: According to an earlier analysis of several hundred of the donors, some 180 million T cells yielded roughly 110 million unique TCR beta sequences and 276 Gb of sequence data. Approximately 310 gigabases of sequencing data and approximately 80 million unique TCR sequences were included in an early release covering roughly 600 HLA-typed donors. The genetic ancestry cluster associated with self-reported Caucasian donors included roughly 84% of the roughly 400 genotyped donors. The study was designed to test whether signatures of past pathogen exposure could be identified by cataloging public T cell receptors. Using immunosequencing, the study profiled T cell repertoires from 640 or so subjects and related those repertoires to cytomegalovirus serostatus. A separate validation cohort of some 130 different subjects was used in addition to the roughly 700-subject first cohort. High-throughput TCR immunosequencing, statistical association of individual TCRs with disease status, and machine learning were combined to predict cytomegalovirus infection status. A later analysis re-analyzed previously published TCR beta repertoires from 600 to 850 donors and added high-resolution HLA genotyping to study TCR occurrence patterns. Rather than using new phenotypic data, the later analysis identified candidate immune exposures from TCR beta sequences and from how often those sequences occurred across donors. An earlier analysis of 450 to 750 of the donors used high-throughput TCR beta sequencing to judge whether each TCR beta V gene segment behaved as functional or pseudogenic. Donor age, sex, ethnicity and CMV serostatus were collected together with the repertoire data. A later genetic analysis took genome-wide SNP genotypes for about 55% of the 666 donors and used that subset as a discovery cohort. All discovery cohort repertoires had been generated using a single sequencing platform. HLA typing covered class I and class II loci at four-digit resolution. The number of donors typed differed by locus, with roughly 620-630 for A, B, C, DRB1 and DQB1, 522 for DQA1, 600 to 610 for DPA1, and approximately 470 for DPB1. Four to six DR-DQ haplotypes were handled as single units for association and clustering, since linkage in the cohort was strong. Among several hundred genotyped donors of the cohort, an average of roughly 230,000 unique TCR beta nucleotide sequences was sequenced per donor, of which approximately 19% were non-productive. General conclusions and limits of the study: V-gene and J-gene trimming of TCR beta chains was associated with a missense DCLRE1C variant in a later genetic analysis, and the association was replicated in an independent cohort. The classifier was reported to diagnose cytomegalovirus status with high specificity and sensitivity in both the original and validation cohorts. Presence/absence analyses assumed roughly uniform sequencing depth across donors, an assumption that may not hold. A few of the identified cytomegalovirus-associated TCR beta chains were confirmed in vitro to be specific for cytomegalovirus antigens. In an earlier analysis of roughly 500 of the donors, most TCR beta V segments appeared in productive rearrangements about 90% or about 30% of the time, broadly matching IMGT annotations. According to a later analysis, parvovirus B19, influenza, CMV and Epstein-Barr virus appeared linked to several top co-occurrence clusters. The study gave a list of 150 to 200 TCR beta chains associated with cytomegalovirus. A further reported finding was that TCR beta sequences accurately predicted the HLA-A and HLA-B alleles for most subjects in the first cohort. This cohort had only TCR beta chains sequenced, and the lack of alpha or paired-chain data limited which features could be detected. Specific HLA alleles were associated with 15,000 to 20,000 TCR beta sequences at a false discovery rate of 0.05 in a later analysis. Compared with the approximately 700-donor mean, donors in an Asian-associated ancestry cluster had fewer N-insertions in productive TCRs, according to a later genetic analysis. Strong co-occurrence of HLA alleles, especially DR and DQ, made assigning TCR associations to individual alleles difficult. Correlated functional status among segregating V segments might be attributable to linkage disequilibrium, but an unknown experimental factor could not be ruled out. Because counts were too low, seventeen rarely observed V segments, including chromosome 9 orphons, were left out of the earlier analysis of approximately 500 of the donors. The sequencing pipeline was judged likely to have produced a cluster of highly shared sequence variants as a technical artifact. The only immune exposure information available for the cohort was CMV serostatus. Most TCR sequences were observed very rarely across donors, whereas some public TCRs were present in many individuals. In a later analysis, HLA-associated TCR beta chains showed more clonal expansion and lower generation probabilities than non-associated chains that were equally common. The authors suggested that the approach could potentially be generalized to other disease states and immunological phenotypes. Because the 87-base-pair reads could not distinguish some IMGT-functional V segments, including TRBV6-2 and TRBV6-3, those segments were excluded. In a later analysis, most CMV-associated TCR beta chains were found to appear HLA-restricted, with HLA associations seemingly driven largely by CMV exposure. A later analysis found that TCR association rates varied across HLA loci, with DRB1 alleles showing the most associated TCRs and HLA-C alleles the fewest. Because HLA typing was missing for some donors at each locus, association tests included only the typed subset.

In total, 666 healthy bone marrow donors made up the cohort. At the time of sampling, all cohort members were nominally healthy, though unrecorded immune exposures were likely present. The donor was CMV seropositive and belonged to the group of a few hundred seropositive cohort members. A peripheral blood sample was collected from each donor, and TCR beta sequencing was performed on peripheral blood mononuclear cells. Genomic DNA extraction from the blood cell samples was performed with the Qiagen DNeasy Blood Extraction Kit. Sequencing was carried out using PBMCs. This chain joins TRBV6-5 to TRBJ2-7, with no reliable assignment of the D segment. This TCR came from a girl aged 5-17 years in good health and CMV-seropositive. The DNA sequence is as follows: TGTGCCAGCAGTTACCCCCTGGGTAGGCTAGCCTACGAGCAGTACTTC. The translation is CASSYPLGRLAYEQYF.